The clone carrying this T cell receptor (beta chain) was detected only a few times. Its antigen is unknown. Germline and junction disagree at one end, which may indicate a read error. The CDR3 has 15 residues. Germline loops: CDR1 KGHDR, CDR2 SFDVKD. This entry is derived from a study of CD8+CD57+ T cells in acquired aplastic anemia. Across the whole study: DNA recovered from sorted CD4+ and CD8+ cells had a mean of 3.2 ug. Study-level results: Patient and control CD8+ Simpson's diversity was not significantly different.

The TCR beta profiling, which covered VDJ combination and CDR3 sequence, was carried out using genomic DNA as the template. TCRdb re-derived calls from the reads in MiXCR, one entry per CDR3 protein. This table holds around 150,000 distinct CDR3 sequences, 45% to 55% found once. Patients selected for sequencing had displayed CD8+CD57+ cell expansion by flow cytometry. Each patient carried a diagnosis of severe acquired aplastic anemia. Prior therapy had not been administered to any patient at the time of blood sampling. The specimen was sorted CD4+, CD8+, or CD8+CD57+ T cells (not recorded which) from PBMCs. This sequence originates from a human donor with aplastic anemia. This rearrangement joins TRBV24-1 to TRBJ1-2; tentative D call: TRBD1 (5 bases). The CDR3 sequence is CATSASGAEFYGYAF. DNA for the CDR3: TGTGCCACCAGTGCCTCCGGGGCTGAGTTTTATGGCTACGCCTTC.